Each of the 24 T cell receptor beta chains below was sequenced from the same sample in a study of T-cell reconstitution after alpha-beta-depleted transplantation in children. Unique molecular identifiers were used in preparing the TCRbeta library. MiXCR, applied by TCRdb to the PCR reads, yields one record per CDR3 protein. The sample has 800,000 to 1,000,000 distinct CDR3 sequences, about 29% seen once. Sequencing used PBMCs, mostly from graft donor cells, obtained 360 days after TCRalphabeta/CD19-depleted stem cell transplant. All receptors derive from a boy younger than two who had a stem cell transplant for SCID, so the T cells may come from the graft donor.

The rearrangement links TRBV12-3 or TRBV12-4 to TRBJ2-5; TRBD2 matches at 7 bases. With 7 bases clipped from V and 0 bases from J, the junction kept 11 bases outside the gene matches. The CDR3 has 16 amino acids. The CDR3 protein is CASTPGRAHYQETQYF. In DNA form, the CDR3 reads TGTGCCAGCACCCCAGGGAGGGCCCACTACCAAGAGACCCAGTACTTC.

CDR3 residues: CASSPGNRYRAVSYEQYF. CDR3 sequence (DNA): TGTGCCAGCAGTCCCGGCAACCGTTACAGGGCGGTTTCTTACGAGCAGTACTTC. The V call is TRBV27, the J call TRBJ2-7; maybe TRBD1 (6 bases). CDR1 is MNHEY and CDR2 is SMNVEV in the germline V gene (reference sequence). The CDR3 loop spans 18 amino acids. Trimming took off 5 bases at V and 4 bases at J, with 27 bases between the two ends.

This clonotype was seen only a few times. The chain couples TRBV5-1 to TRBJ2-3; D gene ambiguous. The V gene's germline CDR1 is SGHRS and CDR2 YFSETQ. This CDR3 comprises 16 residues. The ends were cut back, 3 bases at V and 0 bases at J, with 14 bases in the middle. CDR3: CASSWLTQGSTDTQYF. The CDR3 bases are TGCGCCAGCAGCTGGCTGACTCAAGGGAGCACAGATACGCAGTATTTT.

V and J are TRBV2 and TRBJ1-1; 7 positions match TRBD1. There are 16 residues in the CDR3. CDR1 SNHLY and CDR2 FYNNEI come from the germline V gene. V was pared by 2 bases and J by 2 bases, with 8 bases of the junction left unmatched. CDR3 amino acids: CASSEMEGAGNTEAFF. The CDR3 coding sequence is TGTGCCAGCAGTGAAATGGAGGGGGCGGGAAACACTGAAGCTTTCTTT.

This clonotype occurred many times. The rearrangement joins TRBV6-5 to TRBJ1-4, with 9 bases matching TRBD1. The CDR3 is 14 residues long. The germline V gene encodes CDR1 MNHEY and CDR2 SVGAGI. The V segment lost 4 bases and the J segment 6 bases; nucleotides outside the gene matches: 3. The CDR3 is CASSFRDRDEKLFF. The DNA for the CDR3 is TGTGCCAGCAGTTTCCGGGACAGGGATGAAAAACTGTTTTTT.

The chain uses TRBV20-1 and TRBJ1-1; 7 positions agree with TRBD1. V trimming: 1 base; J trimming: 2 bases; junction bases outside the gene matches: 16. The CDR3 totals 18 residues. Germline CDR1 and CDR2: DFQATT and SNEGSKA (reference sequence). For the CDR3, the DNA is TGCAGTGCTAGAGCAACGACAGGGTACGAGGCGGGAAACACTGAAGCTTTCTTT. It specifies CSARATTGYEAGNTEAFF.

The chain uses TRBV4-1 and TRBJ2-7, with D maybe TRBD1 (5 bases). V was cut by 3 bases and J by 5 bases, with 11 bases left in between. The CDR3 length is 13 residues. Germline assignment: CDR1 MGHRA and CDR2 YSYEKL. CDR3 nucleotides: TGCGCCAGCAGCCACACTGACAGTAACGAGCAGTACTTC. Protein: CASSHTDSNEQYF.

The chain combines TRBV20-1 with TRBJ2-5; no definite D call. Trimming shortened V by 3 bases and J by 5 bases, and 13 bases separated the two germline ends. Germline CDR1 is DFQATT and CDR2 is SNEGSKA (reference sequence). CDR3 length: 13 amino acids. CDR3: CSASPAPAETQYF. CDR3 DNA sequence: TGCAGTGCTAGTCCTGCCCCGGCTGAGACCCAGTACTTC.

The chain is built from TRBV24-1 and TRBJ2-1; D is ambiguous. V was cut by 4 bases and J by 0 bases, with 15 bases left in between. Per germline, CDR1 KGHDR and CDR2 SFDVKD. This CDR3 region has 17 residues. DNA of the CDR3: TGTGCCACCAGTGAGGCTCCTAGAAAACGCTCCTACAATGAGCAGTTCTTC. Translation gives CATSEAPRKRSYNEQFF.

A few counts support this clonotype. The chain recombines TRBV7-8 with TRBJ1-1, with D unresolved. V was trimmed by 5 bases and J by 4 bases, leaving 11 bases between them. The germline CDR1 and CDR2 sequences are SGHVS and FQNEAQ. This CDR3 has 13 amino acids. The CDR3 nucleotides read TGTGCCAGCAGCCCTGGAAGAACCACTGAAGCTTTCTTT. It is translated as CASSPGRTTEAFF. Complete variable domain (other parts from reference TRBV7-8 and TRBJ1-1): GAGVSQSPRYKVAKRGQDVALRCDPISGHVSLFWYQQALGQGPEFLTYFQNEAQLDKSGLPSDRFFAERPEGSVSTLKIQRTQQEDSAVYLCASSPGRTTEAFFGQGTRLTVV.

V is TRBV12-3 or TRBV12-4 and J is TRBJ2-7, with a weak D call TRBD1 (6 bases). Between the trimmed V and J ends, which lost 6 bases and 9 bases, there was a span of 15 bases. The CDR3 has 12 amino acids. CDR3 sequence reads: CASSSTGFGQYF. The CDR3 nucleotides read TGTGCCAGCAGCTCGACAGGCTTCGGGCAGTACTTC.

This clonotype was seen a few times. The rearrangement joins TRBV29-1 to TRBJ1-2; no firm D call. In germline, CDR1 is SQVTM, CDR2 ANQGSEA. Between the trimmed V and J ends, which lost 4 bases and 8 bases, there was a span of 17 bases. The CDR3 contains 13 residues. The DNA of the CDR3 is TGCAGCGTTGTCCGCGACTCGAGGATCGGCTACACCTTC. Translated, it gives CSVVRDSRIGYTF.

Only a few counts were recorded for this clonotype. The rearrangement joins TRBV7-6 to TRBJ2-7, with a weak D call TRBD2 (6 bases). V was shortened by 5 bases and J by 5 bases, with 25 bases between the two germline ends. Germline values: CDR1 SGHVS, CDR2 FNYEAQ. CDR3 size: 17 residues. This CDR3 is CASSQARGTFLEDEQYF. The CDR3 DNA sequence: TGTGCCAGCAGCCAAGCCAGAGGGACTTTCCTAGAGGACGAGCAGTACTTC.

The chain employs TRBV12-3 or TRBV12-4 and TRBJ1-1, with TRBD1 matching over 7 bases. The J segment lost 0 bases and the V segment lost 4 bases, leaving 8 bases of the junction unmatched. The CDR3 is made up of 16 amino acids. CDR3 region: CASSSLGTVMNTEAFF. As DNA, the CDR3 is TGTGCCAGCAGTTCTCTAGGGACAGTTATGAACACTGAAGCTTTCTTT.

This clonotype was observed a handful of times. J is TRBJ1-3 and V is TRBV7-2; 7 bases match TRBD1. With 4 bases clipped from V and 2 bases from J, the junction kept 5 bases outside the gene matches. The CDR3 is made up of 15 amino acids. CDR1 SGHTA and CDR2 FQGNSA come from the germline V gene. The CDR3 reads CASSSRQGPGNTIYF. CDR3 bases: TGTGCCAGCAGCTCCAGACAGGGCCCTGGAAACACCATATATTTT.

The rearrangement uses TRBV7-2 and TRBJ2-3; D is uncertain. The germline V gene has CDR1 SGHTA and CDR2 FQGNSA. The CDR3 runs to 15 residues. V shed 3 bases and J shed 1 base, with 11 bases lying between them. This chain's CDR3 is CASSLLSPGTDTQYF. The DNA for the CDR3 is TGTGCCAGCAGCTTGCTTAGTCCGGGCACAGATACGCAGTATTTT.

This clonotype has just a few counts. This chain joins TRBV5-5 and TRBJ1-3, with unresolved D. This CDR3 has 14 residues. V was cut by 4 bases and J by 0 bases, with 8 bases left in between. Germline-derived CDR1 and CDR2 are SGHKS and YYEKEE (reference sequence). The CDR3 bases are TGTGCCAGCAGCACCTTTAACTCTGGAAACACCATATATTTT. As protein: CASSTFNSGNTIYF. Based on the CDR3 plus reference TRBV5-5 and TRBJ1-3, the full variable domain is DAGVTQSPTHLIKTRGQQVTLRCSPISGHKSVSWYQQVLGQGPQFIFQYYEKEERGRGNFPDRFSARQFPNYSSELNVNALLLGDSALYLCASSTFNSGNTIYFGEGSWLTVV.

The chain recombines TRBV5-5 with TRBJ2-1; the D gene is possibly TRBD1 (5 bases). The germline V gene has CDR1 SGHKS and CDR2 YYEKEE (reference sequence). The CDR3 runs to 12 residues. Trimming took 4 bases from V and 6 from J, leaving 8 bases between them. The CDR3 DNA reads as TGTGCCAGCAGCGACAGATTCAATGAGCAGTTCTTC. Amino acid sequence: CASSDRFNEQFF.

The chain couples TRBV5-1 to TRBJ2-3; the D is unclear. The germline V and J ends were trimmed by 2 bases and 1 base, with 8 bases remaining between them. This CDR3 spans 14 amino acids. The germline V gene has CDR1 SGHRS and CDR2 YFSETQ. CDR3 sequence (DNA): TGCGCCAGCAGCTTCGGGCAACGCACAGATACGCAGTATTTT. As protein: CASSFGQRTDTQYF.

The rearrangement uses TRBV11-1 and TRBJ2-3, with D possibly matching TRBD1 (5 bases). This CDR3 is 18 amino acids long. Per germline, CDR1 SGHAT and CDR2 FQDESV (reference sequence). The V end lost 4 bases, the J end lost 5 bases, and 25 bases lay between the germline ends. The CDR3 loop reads CASSSSTMELGRKDTQYF. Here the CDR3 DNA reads TGTGCCAGCAGCTCCTCGACGATGGAGTTGGGGCGGAAAGATACGCAGTATTTT.

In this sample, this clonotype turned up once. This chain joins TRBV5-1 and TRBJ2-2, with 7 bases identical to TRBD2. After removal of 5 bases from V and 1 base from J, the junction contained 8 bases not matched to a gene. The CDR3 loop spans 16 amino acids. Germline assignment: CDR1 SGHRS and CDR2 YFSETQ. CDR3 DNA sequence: TGCGCCAGCAGACTGGATGGGACTAAGAACACCGGGGAGCTGTTTTTT. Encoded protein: CASRLDGTKNTGELFF.

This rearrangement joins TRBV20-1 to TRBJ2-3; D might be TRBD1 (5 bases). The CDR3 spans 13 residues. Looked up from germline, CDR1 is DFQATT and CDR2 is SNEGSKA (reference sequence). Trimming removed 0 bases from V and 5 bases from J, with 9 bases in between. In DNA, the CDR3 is TGCAGTGCTAGAGAGCCAGGGATAGATACGCAGTATTTT. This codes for CSAREPGIDTQYF.

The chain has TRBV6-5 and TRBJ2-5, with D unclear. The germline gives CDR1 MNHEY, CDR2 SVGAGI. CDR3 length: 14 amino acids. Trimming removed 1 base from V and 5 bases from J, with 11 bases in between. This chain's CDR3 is CASSYLGIEETQYF. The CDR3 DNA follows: TGTGCCAGCAGTTACTTGGGTATAGAGGAGACCCAGTACTTC.

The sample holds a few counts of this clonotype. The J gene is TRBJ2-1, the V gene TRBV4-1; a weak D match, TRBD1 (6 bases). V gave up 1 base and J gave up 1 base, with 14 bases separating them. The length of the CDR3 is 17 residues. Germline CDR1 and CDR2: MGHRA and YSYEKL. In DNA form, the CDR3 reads TGCGCCAGCAGCCAAGGAGGAAACAGGGTATCCTACAATGAGCAGTTCTTC. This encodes CASSQGGNRVSYNEQFF.